The 16 T cell receptor beta chains reported below all come from one sample, sequenced in a study of read filtering for tumor transcriptome and immune sequencing. The library was built from roughly 400 ng RNA with molecular barcoded adaptors for alpha/delta and beta/gamma chains. TCRdb re-called the reads with MiXCR, one entry per CDR3 protein. This table has tens of thousands of distinct CDR3 sequences, around 13% appearing once. The specimen sequenced was a population of CD138-negative cells sorted from bone marrow. All receptors come from a donor aged 40 or over with multiple myeloma.

This clonotype has ten or more counts. The V and J genes are TRBV28 and TRBJ1-2; 9 bases are shared with TRBD1. Germline V gene lookup returns CDR1 MDHEN and CDR2 SYDVKM. The V gene end was trimmed by 6 bases and the J gene end by 3 bases; junction bases not matched to a gene: 11. This CDR3 spans 16 amino acids. CDR3 sequence reads: CASSSEGTGRDYGYTF. As DNA, the CDR3 is TGTGCCAGCAGCTCTGAAGGGACAGGGAGGGACTATGGCTACACCTTC.

This clonotype was recorded many times. The chain has TRBV29-1 and TRBJ2-6; D is unclear. CDR1 and CDR2 (germline): SQVTM, ANQGSEA. The V gene lost 7 bases and the J gene lost 0 bases, with 4 bases spanning the gap. This CDR3 has 12 residues. CDR3 protein: CSGLSGANVLTF. In nucleotides, the CDR3 is TGCAGCGGCCTCTCTGGGGCCAACGTCCTGACTTTC. Filled out from reference TRBV29-1 and TRBJ2-6, the complete variable domain reads SAVISQKPSRDICQRGTSLTIQCQVDSQVTMMFWYRQQPGQSLTLIATANQGSEATYESGFVIDKFPISRPNLTFSTLTVSNMSPEDSSIYLCSGLSGANVLTFGAGSRLTVL.

This clonotype showed up many times. CDR3 bases: TGTGCCAGCAGTCGGGCGGGTGCCTACGAGCAGTACTTC. This translates into CASSRAGAYEQYF. The J gene is TRBJ2-7, the V gene TRBV28, with a tentative D call TRBD2 (5 bases). V gave up 5 bases and J gave up 2 bases, with 10 bases separating them. Germline V gives CDR1 MDHEN, CDR2 SYDVKM. CDR3 length equals 13 residues.

This clonotype appeared many times. CDR3 residues: CASSRLADGGGEQFF. For the CDR3, the DNA is TGTGCCAGCAGCCGACTAGCGGATGGGGGGGGTGAGCAGTTCTTC. V usage is TRBV12-3 or TRBV12-4 and J usage is TRBJ2-1, with TRBD2 matching 9 bases. The CDR3 length is 15 residues. Losses at the gene ends were 6 bases for V and 9 bases for J; bases not matched to a gene: 12.

This clonotype occurred once. This rearrangement joins TRBV20-1 to TRBJ2-7, with 9 bases lining up with TRBD1. The CDR3 consists of 15 residues. Germline V gives CDR1 DFQATT, CDR2 SNEGSKA (reference sequence). V was pared by 0 bases and J by 7 bases, with 10 bases of the junction left unmatched. The CDR3 DNA is TGCAGTGCTAGAGATGCGGGACAGGGTAAATCGGAGCAGTACTTC. Its protein product is CSARDAGQGKSEQYF.

This clonotype was detected ten times or more. The chain carries TRBV30 and TRBJ2-2; D is possibly TRBD2 (6 bases). This CDR3 contains 15 residues. Deletions cut 3 bases from V and 5 bases from J, with 16 bases between. Germline CDR1 and CDR2: GTSNPN and SVGIG (reference sequence). The CDR3 sequence is CAWSLGGRKTGELFF. CDR3 coding DNA: TGTGCCTGGAGCCTGGGTGGGAGGAAAACCGGGGAGCTGTTTTTT.

Of note for this clonotype: In this CDR3 the conserved last residue, phenylalanine or tryptophan, is missing, so a read error is likely. The chain carries TRBV7-6 and TRBJ2-1, with 7 nucleotides matching TRBD1. The V segment lost 5 bases and the J segment 9 bases; nucleotides outside the gene matches: 10. Germline V CDR1 and CDR2: SGHVS, FNYEAQ. The CDR3 has 14 amino acids. This CDR3 is CASSRETGETEQFL. For the CDR3, the DNA is TGTGCCAGCAGCCGCGAAACAGGGGAGACTGAGCAGTTCCTC.

With regard to this clonotype: A much larger clone differs by one base, so this may be a read error. The chain links TRBV27 to TRBJ2-7; no reliable D call. CDR1 MNHEY and CDR2 SMNVEV come from the germline V gene (reference sequence). The CDR3 length is 13 residues. V was clipped by 10 bases and J by 2 bases, with 15 bases between them. The CDR3 is CANSTDATYEQYF. The CDR3 DNA is TGTGCCAACAGCACGGACGCAACCTACGAGCAGTACTTC.

The sample holds many counts of this clonotype. The chain employs TRBV9 and TRBJ2-1, with D possibly TRBD2 on 6 matching bases. This CDR3 spans 15 amino acids. V lost 3 bases and J lost 2, with 12 bases in between. From germline, CDR1 is SGDLS and CDR2 YYNGEE. Here the CDR3 DNA reads TGTGCCAGCAGCGAAGGGAGGAAGACCTACAATGAGCAGTTCTTC. Translation: CASSEGRKTYNEQFF.

This clonotype was seen ten or more times. The V call is TRBV12-3 or TRBV12-4, the J call TRBJ2-7, with D unclear. The CDR3 length is 11 residues. V gave up 5 bases and J gave up 5 bases, with 7 bases separating them. The CDR3 bases are TGTGCCAGCAGTGAGTCCGACGAGCAGTACTTC. Its protein product is CASSESDEQYF.

The chain joins TRBV20-1 to TRBJ2-7; TRBD2 agrees at 10 bases. Trimming at V came to 1 base and at J to 3 bases, leaving 3 bases not matched to a gene. There are 14 residues in the CDR3. In germline, CDR1 is DFQATT, CDR2 SNEGSKA (reference sequence). CDR3 loop: CSARGVAGGYEQYF. CDR3 DNA: TGCAGTGCTAGAGGGGTAGCGGGAGGCTACGAGCAGTACTTC.

This clonotype was seen only once. The CDR3 carries no conserved terminal phenylalanine or tryptophan, so it likely arises from a read error. This chain connects TRBV12-3 or TRBV12-4 to TRBJ1-5, with no clear D. The CDR3 contains 16 residues. Trimming removed 4 bases from V and 0 bases from J, with 13 bases in between. The CDR3 here is CASSSGRPNSNQPQHL. The DNA of the CDR3 is TGTGCCAGCAGTTCCGGCAGACCAAATAGCAATCAGCCCCAGCATCTT.

This clonotype was seen ten or more times. V and J are TRBV2 and TRBJ2-6; possible D gene TRBD1, 5 bases. V was clipped by 6 bases and J by 2 bases, with 11 bases between them. CDR3 length: 15 residues. Germline-derived CDR1 and CDR2 are SNHLY and FYNNEI. This CDR3 reads CASRDGAPGANVLTF. The CDR3 DNA sequence: TGTGCCAGCAGAGATGGGGCTCCTGGGGCCAACGTCCTGACTTTC.

This rearrangement joins TRBV14 to TRBJ2-5; D gene unclear. In germline, CDR1 is SGHDN, CDR2 FVKESK. Trimming removed 2 bases from V and 3 bases from J, with 19 bases in between. The CDR3 length is 17 residues. CDR3 region: CASSQHPDQKWKETQYF. The CDR3 region has the DNA TGTGCCAGCAGCCAACACCCGGACCAAAAATGGAAAGAGACCCAGTACTTC.

Comments on this clonotype: This may be a read error, as it is one base from a much larger clone. The gene calls are TRBV7-2 and TRBJ1-1; 8 positions agree with TRBD1. Germline V gene lookup returns CDR1 SGHTA and CDR2 FQGNSA. This CDR3 comprises 14 residues. J gave up 7 bases and V 1 base, and 5 bases lay outside the gene matches. The CDR3 DNA sequence: TGTGCCAGCAGCTTAGTACCGGGACAGGATGAAGCTTTCTTT. Protein sequence: CASSLVPGQDEAFF.

Many counts were recorded for this clonotype. The chain combines TRBV5-4 with TRBJ2-2, with no clear D. The V gene lost 0 bases and the J gene lost 6 bases, with 6 bases spanning the gap. The germline gives CDR1 SGHNT, CDR2 YYREEE (reference sequence). The CDR3 sequence is 13 residues long. The CDR3 sequence is CASSLEGSGELFF. In nucleotides, the CDR3 is TGTGCCAGCAGCTTGGAGGGATCCGGGGAGCTGTTTTTT. Filled out from reference TRBV5-4 and TRBJ2-2, the complete variable domain reads ETGVTQSPTHLIKTRGQQVTLRCSSQSGHNTVSWYQQALGQGPQFIFQYYREEENGRGNFPPRFSGLQFPNYSSELNVNALELDDSALYLCASSLEGSGELFFGEGSRLTVL.